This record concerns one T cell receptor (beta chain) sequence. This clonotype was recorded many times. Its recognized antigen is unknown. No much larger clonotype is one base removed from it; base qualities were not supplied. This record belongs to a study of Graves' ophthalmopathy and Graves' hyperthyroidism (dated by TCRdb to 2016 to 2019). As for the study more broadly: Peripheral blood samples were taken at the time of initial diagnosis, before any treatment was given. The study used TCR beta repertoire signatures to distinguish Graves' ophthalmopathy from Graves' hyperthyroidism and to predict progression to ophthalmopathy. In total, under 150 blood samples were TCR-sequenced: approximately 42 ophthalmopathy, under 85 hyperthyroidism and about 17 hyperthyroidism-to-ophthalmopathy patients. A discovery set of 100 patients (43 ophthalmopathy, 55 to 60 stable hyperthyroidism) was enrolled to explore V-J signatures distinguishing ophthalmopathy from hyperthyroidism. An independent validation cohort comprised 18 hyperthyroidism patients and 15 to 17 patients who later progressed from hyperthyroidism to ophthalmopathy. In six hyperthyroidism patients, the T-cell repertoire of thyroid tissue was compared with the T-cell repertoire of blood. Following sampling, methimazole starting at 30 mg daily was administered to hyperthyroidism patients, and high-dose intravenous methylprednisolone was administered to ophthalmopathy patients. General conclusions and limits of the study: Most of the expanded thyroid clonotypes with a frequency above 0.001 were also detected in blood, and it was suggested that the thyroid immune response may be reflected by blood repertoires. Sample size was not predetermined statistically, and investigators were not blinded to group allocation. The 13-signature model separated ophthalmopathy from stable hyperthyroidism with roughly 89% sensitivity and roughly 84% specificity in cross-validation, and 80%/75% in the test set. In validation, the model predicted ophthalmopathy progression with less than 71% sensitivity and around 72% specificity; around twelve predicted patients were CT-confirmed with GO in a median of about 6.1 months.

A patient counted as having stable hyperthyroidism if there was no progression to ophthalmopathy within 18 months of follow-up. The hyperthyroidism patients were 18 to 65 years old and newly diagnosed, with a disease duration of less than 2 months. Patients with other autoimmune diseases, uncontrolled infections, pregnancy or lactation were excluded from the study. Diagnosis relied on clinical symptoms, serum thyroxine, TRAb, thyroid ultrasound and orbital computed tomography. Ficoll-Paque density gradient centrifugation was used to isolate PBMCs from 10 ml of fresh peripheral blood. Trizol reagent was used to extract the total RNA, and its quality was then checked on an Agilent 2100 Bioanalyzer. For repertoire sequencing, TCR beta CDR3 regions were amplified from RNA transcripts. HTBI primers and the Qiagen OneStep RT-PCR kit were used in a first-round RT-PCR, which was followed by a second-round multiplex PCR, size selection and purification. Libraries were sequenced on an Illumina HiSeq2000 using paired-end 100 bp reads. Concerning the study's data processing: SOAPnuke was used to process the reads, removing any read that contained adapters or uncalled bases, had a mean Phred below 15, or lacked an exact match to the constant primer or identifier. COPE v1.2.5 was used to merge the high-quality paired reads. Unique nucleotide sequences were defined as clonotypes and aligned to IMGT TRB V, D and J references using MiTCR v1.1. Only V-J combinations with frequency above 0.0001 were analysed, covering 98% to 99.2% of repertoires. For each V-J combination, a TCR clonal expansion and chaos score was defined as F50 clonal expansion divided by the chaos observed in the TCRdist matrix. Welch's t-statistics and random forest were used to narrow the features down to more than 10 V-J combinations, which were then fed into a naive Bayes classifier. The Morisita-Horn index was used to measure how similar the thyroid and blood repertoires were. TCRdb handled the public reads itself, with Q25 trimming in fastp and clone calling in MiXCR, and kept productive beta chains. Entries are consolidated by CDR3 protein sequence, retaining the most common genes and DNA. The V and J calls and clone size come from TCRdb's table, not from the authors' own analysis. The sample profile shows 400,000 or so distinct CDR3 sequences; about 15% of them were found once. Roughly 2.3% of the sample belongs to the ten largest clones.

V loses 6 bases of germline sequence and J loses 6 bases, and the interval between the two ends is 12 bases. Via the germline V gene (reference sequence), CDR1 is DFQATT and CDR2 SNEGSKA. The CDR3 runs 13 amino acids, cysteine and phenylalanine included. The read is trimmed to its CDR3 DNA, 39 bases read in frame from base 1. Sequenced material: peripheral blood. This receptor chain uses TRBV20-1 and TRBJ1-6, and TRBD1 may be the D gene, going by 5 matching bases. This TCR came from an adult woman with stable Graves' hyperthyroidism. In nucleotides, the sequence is TGCAGTGCCAGTGGACACTTTAATTCACCCCTCCACTTT. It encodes CSASGHFNSPLHF.